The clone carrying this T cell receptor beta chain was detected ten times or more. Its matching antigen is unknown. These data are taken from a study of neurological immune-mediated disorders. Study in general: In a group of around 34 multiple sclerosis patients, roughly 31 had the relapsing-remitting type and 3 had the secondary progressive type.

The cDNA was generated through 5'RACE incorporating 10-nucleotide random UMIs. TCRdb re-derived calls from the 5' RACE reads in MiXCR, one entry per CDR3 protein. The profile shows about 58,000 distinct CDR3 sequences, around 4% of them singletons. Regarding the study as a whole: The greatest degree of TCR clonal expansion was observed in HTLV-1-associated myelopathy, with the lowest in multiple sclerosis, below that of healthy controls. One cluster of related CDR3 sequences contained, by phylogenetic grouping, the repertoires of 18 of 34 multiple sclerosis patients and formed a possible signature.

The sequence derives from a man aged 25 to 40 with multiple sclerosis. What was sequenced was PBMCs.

In DNA, the CDR3 is TGTGCCAGCAGCTTAGTAGAGGGCATTCAGTACTTC. Protein: CASSLVEGIQYF. This chain links TRBV7-9 with TRBJ2-4, with D maybe TRBD2 (5 bases). The V end was cut by 1 base, the J end by 9 bases, with 7 bases between. The CDR3 sequence is 12 residues long. CDR1 is SEHNR and CDR2 is FQNEAQ in the germline V gene (reference sequence).